Sequencing of this T cell receptor beta chain was carried out in a study of CXCR3-negative and CXCR3-positive naive CD8 T cells. Germline V lookup: CDR1 LNHDA, CDR2 SQIVND (reference sequence). This CDR3 is built from 13 residues. The authors made the TRB cDNA libraries by 5' RACE using UMI labels. From the 5' RACE reads, TCRdb lists one entry per CDR3 protein and no DNA. This sample contains several thousand distinct CDR3 sequences. Sequencing was performed on naive CXCR3- CD8+ T cells from blood. The subset denotes: CD45RO-CCR7+CD27+CD95- naive CD8+ T cells lacking CXCR3 (TNR3-). V and J are TRBV19 and TRBJ2-1. The clonotype comes from a human donor in good health. Some clones in this sample may be carry-over from other donors' samples. The CDR3 reads CASSSYALDEQFF.